Below, 11 T cell receptor beta chains from the same sample are listed, as sequenced in a study of Graves' ophthalmopathy and Graves' hyperthyroidism. Amplification from RNA transcripts yielded the TCR beta CDR3 regions. HTBI-primed RT-PCR formed the first round, and a multiplex PCR formed the second. TCRdb passed the multiplex PCR reads through MiXCR, listing each CDR3 protein once. Here the sample spans 660,000 or so distinct CDR3 sequences, roughly two fifths being singletons. The sequencing sample was made of peripheral blood. These TCRs come from an adult man with Graves' ophthalmopathy.

In its sample, this clonotype was seen a few times. The chain combines TRBV2 with TRBJ2-3, with 9 bases matching TRBD2. Germline values: CDR1 SNHLY, CDR2 FYNNEI. The CDR3 is 14 residues long. After removal of 7 bases from V and 4 bases from J, the junction contained 6 bases not matched to a gene. CDR3 in DNA: TGTGCCAGCACCGGGACTAGCCCGGCAGATACGCAGTATTTT. Translated, it gives CASTGTSPADTQYF.

This chain connects TRBV7-2 to TRBJ2-5; unclear D gene. Trimming removed 3 bases from V and 4 bases from J, with 9 bases in between. CDR1 is SGHTA and CDR2 is FQGNSA in the germline V gene. The CDR3 loop spans 13 amino acids. The CDR3 is CASSFGPGETQYF. The CDR3 DNA reads as TGTGCCAGCAGCTTCGGCCCGGGAGAGACCCAGTACTTC.

This clonotype was counted many times. The chain joins TRBV9 to TRBJ1-6, with a weak D call TRBD1 (5 bases). Per the germline V gene, CDR1 is SGDLS and CDR2 is YYNGEE. The CDR3 totals 17 residues. V dropped 4 bases and J dropped 0 bases, with 14 bases sitting between them. The CDR3 spells CASSPRAGSSYNSPLHF. In nucleotides, the CDR3 is TGTGCCAGCAGCCCCAGGGCCGGCAGCTCCTATAATTCACCCCTCCACTTT.

This clonotype has a count of ten or more. The rearrangement joins TRBV24-1 to TRBJ2-3; D is possibly TRBD1 (5 bases). The CDR3 runs to 14 residues. The germline V gene encodes CDR1 KGHDR and CDR2 SFDVKD. Between the trimmed V and J ends, which lost 10 bases and 2 bases, there was a span of 15 bases. The CDR3 reads CATSTAGITDTQYF. CDR3 nucleotide sequence: TGTGCCACGAGTACGGCAGGGATCACAGATACGCAGTATTTT.

This chain uses TRBV20-1 with TRBJ1-1; D may be TRBD1 (6 bases). Germline CDR1 is DFQATT and CDR2 is SNEGSKA (reference sequence). The CDR3 loop spans 11 amino acids. Trimming pared 6 bases from V and 10 bases from J, leaving 15 bases between. In nucleotides, the CDR3 is TGCAGTGCACCTCCAAGGGGGGGAGCTTTCTTT. Its protein product is CSAPPRGGAFF.

This clonotype appeared many times. For the CDR3, the DNA is TGTGCCAGTCGAAGGGGCAGCGGATCCTATAATTCACCCCTCCACTTT. This encodes CASRRGSGSYNSPLHF. The V gene is TRBV2, the J gene TRBJ1-6, with D possibly TRBD1 on 5 matching bases. This CDR3 region has 16 residues. Germline V gene data show CDR1 as SNHLY and CDR2 as FYNNEI. Deletions cut 9 bases from V and 1 base from J, with 16 bases between.

This clonotype appeared a few times. The V gene is TRBV4-1, the J gene TRBJ1-2, with 7 bases lining up with TRBD1. The J segment lost 4 bases and the V segment lost 4 bases, leaving 15 bases of the junction unmatched. Germline V gene sequence: CDR1 MGHRA, CDR2 YSYEKL. This CDR3 region has 17 residues. The CDR3 here is CASSLDRARALSYGYTF. Written as DNA, the CDR3 is TGCGCCAGCAGCCTAGACAGGGCGCGAGCCCTTAGCTATGGCTACACCTTC.

This clonotype was seen many times. J is TRBJ2-7 and V is TRBV7-2; D is uncertain. V was clipped by 0 bases and J by 1 base, with 10 bases between them. This CDR3 comprises 15 residues. Germline loops: CDR1 SGHTA, CDR2 FQGNSA. In DNA, the CDR3 is TGTGCCAGCAGCTTAGCGGCAGGAGAATCCTACGAGCAGTACTTC. As protein: CASSLAAGESYEQYF.

The chain uses TRBV6-5 and TRBJ2-6; TRBD1 matches 7 bases. The CDR3 is made up of 18 amino acids. V gave up 6 bases and J gave up 0 bases; unmatched junction bases: 11. The V gene's germline CDR1 is MNHEY and CDR2 SVGAGI. CDR3 in DNA: TGTGCCAGCAGCTTAGGGACAGCTGTAAGCTCTGGGGCCAACGTCCTGACTTTC. It yields the protein CASSLGTAVSSGANVLTF.

This clonotype was seen more than once but under ten times. The rearrangement joins TRBV2 to TRBJ1-1; a possible D gene is TRBD1 (6 bases). The CDR3 spans 17 residues. Germline V gene sequence: CDR1 SNHLY, CDR2 FYNNEI. V lost 6 bases and J lost 11, with 31 bases in between. The CDR3 DNA is TGTGCCAGCAGCAAGGGGGTGGCAGGGGTTTATCTTGGTTTGGCTTTCTTT. Protein: CASSKGVAGVYLGLAFF.

The chain is built from TRBV15 and TRBJ2-3; TRBD2 agrees at 10 bases. Germline values: CDR1 LNHNV, CDR2 YYDKDF (reference sequence). The CDR3 contains 15 residues. The ends lost 3 bases at V and 7 bases at J; junction bases unmatched: 7. CDR3: CATSSPLAGVYTQYF. CDR3 coding DNA: TGTGCCACCAGCAGTCCCCTAGCGGGAGTATATACGCAGTATTTT.